This TCR beta chain was observed in a study of blood T cell repertoires in COVID-19. Study at large: Samples taken during acute and convalescent COVID-19 were collected in the United States, Italy and Spain.

As processed by the authors: Reference gene primer amplification yielded estimated nucleated cell counts. Here immunoSEQ multiplex PCR was the method, and the copy in TCRdb shows in-frame clones only, minus some. The V and J calls and clone size come from that table; D and trimming were worked out from the DNA. The sample contains tens of thousands of clones, approximately 94% of which appear only once. This clone was observed a single time. Germline V gene lookup returns CDR1 SGHTA and CDR2 FQGNSA. CDR3 length equals 14 residues. V gave up 7 bases and J gave up 4 bases; unmatched junction bases: 7. The chain is built from TRBV7-2 and TRBJ2-7, with 10 positions matching TRBD2. This sequence originates from a human donor with active COVID-19. The donor label of this sample is uncertain. Material: peripheral blood. The CDR3 DNA is TGTGCCAGCAAGATAGCGGGGGGTATTTACGAGCAGTACTTC. This sequence encodes CASKIAGGIYEQYF.